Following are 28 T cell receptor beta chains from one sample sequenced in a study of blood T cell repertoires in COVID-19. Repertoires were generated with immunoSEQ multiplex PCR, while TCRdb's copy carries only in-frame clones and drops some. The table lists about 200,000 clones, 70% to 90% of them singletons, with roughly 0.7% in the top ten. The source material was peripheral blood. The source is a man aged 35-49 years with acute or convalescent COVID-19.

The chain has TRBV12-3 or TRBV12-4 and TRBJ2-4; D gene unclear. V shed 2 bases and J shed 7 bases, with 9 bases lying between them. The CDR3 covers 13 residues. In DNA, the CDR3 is TGTGCCAGCAGTTTAACCCTTCGGAACATTCAGTACTTC. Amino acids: CASSLTLRNIQYF.

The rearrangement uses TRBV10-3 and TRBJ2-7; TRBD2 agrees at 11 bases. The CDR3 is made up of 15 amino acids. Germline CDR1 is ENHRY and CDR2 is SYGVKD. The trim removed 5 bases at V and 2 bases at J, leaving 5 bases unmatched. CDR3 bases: TGTGCCATCAGTACCGGGACTAGCGGCACCTACGAGCAGTACTTC. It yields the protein CAISTGTSGTYEQYF.

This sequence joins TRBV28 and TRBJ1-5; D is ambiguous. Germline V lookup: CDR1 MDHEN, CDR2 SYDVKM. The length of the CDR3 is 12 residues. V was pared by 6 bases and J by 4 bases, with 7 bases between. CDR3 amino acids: CASRPTNQPQHF. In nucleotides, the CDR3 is TGTGCCAGCAGACCGACAAATCAGCCCCAGCATTTT.

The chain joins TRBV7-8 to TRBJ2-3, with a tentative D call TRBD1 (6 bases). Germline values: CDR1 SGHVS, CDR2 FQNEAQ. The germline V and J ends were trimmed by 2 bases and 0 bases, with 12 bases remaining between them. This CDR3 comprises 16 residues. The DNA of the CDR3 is TGTGCCAGCAGCTTAATGGGACAAACTAGCACAGATACGCAGTATTTT. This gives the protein CASSLMGQTSTDTQYF. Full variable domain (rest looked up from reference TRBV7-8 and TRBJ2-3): GAGVSQSPRYKVAKRGQDVALRCDPISGHVSLFWYQQALGQGPEFLTYFQNEAQLDKSGLPSDRFFAERPEGSVSTLKIQRTQQEDSAVYLCASSLMGQTSTDTQYFGPGTRLTVL.

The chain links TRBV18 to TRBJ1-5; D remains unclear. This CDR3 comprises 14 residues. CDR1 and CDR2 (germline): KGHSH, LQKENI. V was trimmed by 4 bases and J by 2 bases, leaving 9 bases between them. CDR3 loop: CASSQLTGNQPQHF. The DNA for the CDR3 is TGTGCCAGCTCACAGCTAACAGGCAATCAGCCCCAGCATTTT.

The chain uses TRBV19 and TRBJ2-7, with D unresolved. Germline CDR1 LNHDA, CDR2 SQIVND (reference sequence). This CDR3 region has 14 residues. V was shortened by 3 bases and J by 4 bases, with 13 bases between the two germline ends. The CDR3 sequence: CASSMNPDSYEQYF. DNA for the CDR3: TGTGCCAGTAGTATGAATCCAGATTCTTACGAGCAGTACTTC.

CDR3 sequence reads: CASRPTGGRNTEAFF. DNA for the CDR3: TGTGCCAGCAGACCGACAGGGGGCCGGAACACTGAAGCTTTCTTT. The rearrangement uses TRBV2 and TRBJ1-1; TRBD1 aligns across 10 bases. This CDR3 has 15 amino acids. J gave up 1 base and V 6 bases, and 5 bases lay outside the gene matches. Germline V CDR1 and CDR2: SNHLY, FYNNEI.

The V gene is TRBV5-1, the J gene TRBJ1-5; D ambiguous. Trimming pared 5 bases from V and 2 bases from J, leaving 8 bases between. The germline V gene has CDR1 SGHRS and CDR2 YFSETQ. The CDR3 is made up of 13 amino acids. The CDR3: CASRREGNQPQHF. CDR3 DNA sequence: TGCGCCAGCAGACGTGAGGGCAATCAGCCCCAGCATTTT.

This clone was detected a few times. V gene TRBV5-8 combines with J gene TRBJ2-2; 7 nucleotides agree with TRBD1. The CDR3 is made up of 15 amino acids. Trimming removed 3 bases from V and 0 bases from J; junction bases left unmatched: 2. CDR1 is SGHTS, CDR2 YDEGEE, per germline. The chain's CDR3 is CASSSGTANTGELFF. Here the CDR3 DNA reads TGTGCCAGCAGCTCCGGGACAGCGAACACCGGGGAGCTGTTTTTT.

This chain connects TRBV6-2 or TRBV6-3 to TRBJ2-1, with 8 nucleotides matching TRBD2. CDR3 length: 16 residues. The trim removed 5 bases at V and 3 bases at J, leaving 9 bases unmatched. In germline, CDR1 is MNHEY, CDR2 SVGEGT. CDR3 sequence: CASSGAGTRHYNEQFF. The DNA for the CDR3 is TGTGCCAGCAGTGGAGCCGGGACTAGACACTACAATGAGCAGTTCTTC.

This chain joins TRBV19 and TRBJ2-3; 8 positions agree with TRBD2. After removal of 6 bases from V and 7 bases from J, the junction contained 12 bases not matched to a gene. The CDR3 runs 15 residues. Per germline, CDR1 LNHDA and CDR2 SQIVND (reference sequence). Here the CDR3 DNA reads TGTGCCAGTAGGGGAGGCAGCGGGAGAGGAAATACGCAGTATTTT. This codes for CASRGGSGRGNTQYF.

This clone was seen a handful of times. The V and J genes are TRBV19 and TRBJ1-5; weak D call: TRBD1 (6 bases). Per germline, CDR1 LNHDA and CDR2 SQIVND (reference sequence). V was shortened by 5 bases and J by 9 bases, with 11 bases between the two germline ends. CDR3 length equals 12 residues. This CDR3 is CASSAQGLPQHF. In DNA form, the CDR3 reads TGTGCCAGTAGTGCACAGGGATTGCCCCAGCATTTT.

For the CDR3, the DNA is TGTGCCCTAGACAGGGGAAGCAATCAGCCCCAGCATTTT. It specifies CALDRGSNQPQHF. The gene calls are TRBV30 and TRBJ1-5, with TRBD1 matching 8 bases. The V gene's germline CDR1 is GTSNPN and CDR2 SVGIG (reference sequence). The CDR3 is made up of 13 amino acids. V was clipped by 8 bases and J by 1 base; unmatched bases: 4.

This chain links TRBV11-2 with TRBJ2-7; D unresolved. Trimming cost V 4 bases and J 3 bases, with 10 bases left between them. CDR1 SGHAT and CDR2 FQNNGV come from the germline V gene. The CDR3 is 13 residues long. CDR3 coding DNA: TGTGCCAGCAGCTGGTCGGAGTTCTACGAGCAGTACTTC. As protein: CASSWSEFYEQYF.

CDR3 coding DNA: TGTGCCATCAGCCGGGACAGGGGGGAAACTAATGAAAAACTGTTTTTT. This codes for CAISRDRGETNEKLFF. V usage is TRBV10-3 and J usage is TRBJ1-4; 11 nucleotides match TRBD1. Germline CDR1 is ENHRY and CDR2 is SYGVKD. The CDR3 has 16 amino acids. The V segment lost 6 bases and the J segment 1 base; nucleotides outside the gene matches: 4.

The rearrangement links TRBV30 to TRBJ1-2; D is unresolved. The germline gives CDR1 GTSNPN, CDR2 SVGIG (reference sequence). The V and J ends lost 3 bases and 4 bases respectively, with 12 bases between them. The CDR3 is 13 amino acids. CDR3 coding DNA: TGTGCCTGGAGCATGGGCACCCTCTATGGCTACACCTTC. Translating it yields CAWSMGTLYGYTF.

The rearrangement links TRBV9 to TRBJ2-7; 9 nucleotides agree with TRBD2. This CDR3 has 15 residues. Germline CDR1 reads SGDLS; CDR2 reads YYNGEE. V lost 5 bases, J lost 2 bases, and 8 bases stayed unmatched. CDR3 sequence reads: CASSEASGAPYEQYF. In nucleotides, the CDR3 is TGTGCCAGCAGTGAGGCTAGCGGGGCTCCCTACGAGCAGTACTTC. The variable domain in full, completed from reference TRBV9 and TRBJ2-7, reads DSGVTQTPKHLITATGQRVTLRCSPRSGDLSVYWYQQSLDQGLQFLIQYYNGEERAKGNILERFSAQQFPDLHSELNLSSLELGDSALYFCASSEASGAPYEQYFGPGTRLTVT.

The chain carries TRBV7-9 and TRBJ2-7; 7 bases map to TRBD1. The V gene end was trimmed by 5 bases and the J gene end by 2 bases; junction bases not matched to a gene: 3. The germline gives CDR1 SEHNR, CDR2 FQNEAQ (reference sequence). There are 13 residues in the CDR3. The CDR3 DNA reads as TGTGCCAGCAGCAAGACAGGGACCTACGAGCAGTACTTC. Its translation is CASSKTGTYEQYF.

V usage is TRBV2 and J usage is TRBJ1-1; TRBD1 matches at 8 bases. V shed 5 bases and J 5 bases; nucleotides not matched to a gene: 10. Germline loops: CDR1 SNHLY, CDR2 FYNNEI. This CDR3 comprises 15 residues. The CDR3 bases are TGTGCCAGCAGTCCTCAGGGGGCGGGTAATACTGAAGCTTTCTTT. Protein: CASSPQGAGNTEAFF.

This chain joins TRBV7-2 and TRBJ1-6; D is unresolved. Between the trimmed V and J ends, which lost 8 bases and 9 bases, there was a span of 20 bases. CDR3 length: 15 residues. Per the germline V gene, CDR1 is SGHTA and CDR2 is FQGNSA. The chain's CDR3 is CASRAGQAGSSPLHF. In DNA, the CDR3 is TGTGCCAGCCGCGCGGGCCAGGCCGGGAGTTCACCCCTCCACTTT.

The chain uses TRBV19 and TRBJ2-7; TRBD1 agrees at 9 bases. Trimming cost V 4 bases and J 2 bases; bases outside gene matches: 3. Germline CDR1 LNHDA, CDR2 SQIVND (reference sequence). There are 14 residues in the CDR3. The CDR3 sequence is CASSRTGEAYEQYF. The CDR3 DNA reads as TGTGCCAGTAGTAGGACAGGGGAAGCCTACGAGCAGTACTTC.

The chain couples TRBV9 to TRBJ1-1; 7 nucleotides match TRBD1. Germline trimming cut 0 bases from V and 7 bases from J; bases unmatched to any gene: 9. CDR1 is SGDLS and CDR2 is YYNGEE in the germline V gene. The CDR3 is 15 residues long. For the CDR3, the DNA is TGTGCCAGCAGCGTAGGATCGAGACAGGGAATTGAAGCTTTCTTT. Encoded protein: CASSVGSRQGIEAFF. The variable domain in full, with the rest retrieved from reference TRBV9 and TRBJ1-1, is DSGVTQTPKHLITATGQRVTLRCSPRSGDLSVYWYQQSLDQGLQFLIQYYNGEERAKGNILERFSAQQFPDLHSELNLSSLELGDSALYFCASSVGSRQGIEAFFGQGTRLTVV.

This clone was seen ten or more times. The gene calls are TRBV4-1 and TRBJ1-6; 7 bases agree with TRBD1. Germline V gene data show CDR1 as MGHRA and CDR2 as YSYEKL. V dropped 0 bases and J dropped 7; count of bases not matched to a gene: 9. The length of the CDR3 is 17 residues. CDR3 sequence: CASSQDNEGAFNSPLHF. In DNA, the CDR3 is TGCGCCAGCAGCCAAGACAATGAGGGGGCATTCAATTCACCCCTCCACTTT.

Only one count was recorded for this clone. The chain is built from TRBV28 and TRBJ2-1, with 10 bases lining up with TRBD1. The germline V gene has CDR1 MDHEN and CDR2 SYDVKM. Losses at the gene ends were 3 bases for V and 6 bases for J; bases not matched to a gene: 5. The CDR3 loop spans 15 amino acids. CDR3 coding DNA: TGTGCCAGCAGTTTCAGACAGGGGGCGGTCAATGAGCAGTTCTTC. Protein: CASSFRQGAVNEQFF.

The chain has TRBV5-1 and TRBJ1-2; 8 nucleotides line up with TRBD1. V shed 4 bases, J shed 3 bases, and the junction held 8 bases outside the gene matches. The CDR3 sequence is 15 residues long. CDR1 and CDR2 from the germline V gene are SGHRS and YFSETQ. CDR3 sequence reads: CASSVGQAPYYGYTF. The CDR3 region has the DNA TGCGCCAGCAGCGTGGGACAGGCGCCGTACTATGGCTACACCTTC.

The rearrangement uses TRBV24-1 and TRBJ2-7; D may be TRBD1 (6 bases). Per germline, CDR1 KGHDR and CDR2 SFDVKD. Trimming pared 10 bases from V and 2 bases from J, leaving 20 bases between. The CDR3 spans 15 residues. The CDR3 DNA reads TGTGCCACACTTCCCTTAGGACAGACGACCTACGAGCAGTACTTC. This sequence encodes CATLPLGQTTYEQYF.

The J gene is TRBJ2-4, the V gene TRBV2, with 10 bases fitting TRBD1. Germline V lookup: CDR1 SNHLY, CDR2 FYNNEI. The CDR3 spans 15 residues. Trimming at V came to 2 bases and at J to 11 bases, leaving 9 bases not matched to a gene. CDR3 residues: CASSESVGQGYVQYF. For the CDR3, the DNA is TGTGCCAGCAGTGAATCCGTGGGACAGGGGTACGTTCAGTACTTC.

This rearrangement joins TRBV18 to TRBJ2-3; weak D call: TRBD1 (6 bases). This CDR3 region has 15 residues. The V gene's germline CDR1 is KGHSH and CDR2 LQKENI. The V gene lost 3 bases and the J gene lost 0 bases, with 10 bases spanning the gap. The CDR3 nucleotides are TGTGCCAGCTCACCCGCAGGGGCGAGCACAGATACGCAGTATTTT. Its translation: CASSPAGASTDTQYF.